These 16 T cell receptor beta chains were all obtained from the same sample, sequenced in a study of shared clonotypes between healthy human individuals (dated by TCRdb to the early 2020s). The library was obtained by the immunoSEQ multiplex PCR assay. The immuneACCESS repertoire file appears here via TCRdb, limited to in-frame rearrangements. These files lack a portion of the clones; in checked studies, under half of the deficit traces to unresolved V genes, and the cause of the others is not known. This sample holds approximately 470,000 clones; 70% to 80% were observed only once. The ten largest make up 9.5% to 15% of the sample. Input material: PBMCs. The receptor source for this set is a woman between 35 and 50 years old in good health. Some clones in this sample may be carry-over from other donors' samples.

V is TRBV7-8 and J is TRBJ1-2; D unclear. Trimming cost V 5 bases and J 4 bases, with 14 bases left between them. Germline V CDR1 and CDR2: SGHVS, FQNEAQ. The CDR3 has 14 amino acids. The CDR3 reads CASSRRDPGYGYTF. The DNA for the CDR3 is TGTGCCAGCAGCCGTAGAGACCCCGGCTATGGCTACACCTTC.

The chain carries TRBV30 and TRBJ1-5; weak D call: TRBD1 (5 bases). The V end lost 2 bases, the J end lost 7 bases, and 18 bases lay between the germline ends. CDR3 length: 15 amino acids. Germline CDR1 and CDR2: GTSNPN and SVGIG (reference sequence). This CDR3 is CAWSQGTSGEQPQHF. The CDR3 region has the DNA TGTGCCTGGAGTCAAGGGACCTCTGGGGAGCAGCCCCAGCATTTT.

The rearrangement links TRBV4-1 to TRBJ2-5; 8 bases are a match to TRBD2. The germline V gene encodes CDR1 MGHRA and CDR2 YSYEKL. CDR3 length equals 16 residues. Germline trimming cut 3 bases from V and 7 bases from J; bases unmatched to any gene: 13. CDR3 residues: CASSQPLAGAPRTQYF. For the CDR3, the DNA is TGCGCCAGCAGCCAGCCCCTAGCGGGTGCCCCACGGACCCAGTACTTC.

CDR3: CAISESSGTGETQYF. In DNA, the CDR3 is TGTGCCATCAGTGAGTCGAGCGGTACCGGGGAGACCCAGTACTTC. This chain joins TRBV10-3 and TRBJ2-5, with TRBD2 as a possible D gene (5 bases). This CDR3 spans 15 amino acids. The V gene's germline CDR1 is ENHRY and CDR2 SYGVKD. Trimming removed 0 bases from V and 5 bases from J, with 13 bases in between.

V gene TRBV28 combines with J gene TRBJ1-2; 7 nucleotides agree with TRBD1. The CDR3 contains 17 residues. Germline V CDR1 and CDR2: MDHEN, SYDVKM. The trim removed 3 bases at V and 3 bases at J, leaving 13 bases unmatched. The CDR3, as DNA: TGTGCCAGCAGTTTCGGGACAGCGGGCCTCCAGGACTATGGCTACACCTTC. It yields the protein CASSFGTAGLQDYGYTF.

A remark on this clone: The sample contains more than one DNA sequence encoding this CDR3. The rearrangement uses TRBV7-9 and TRBJ1-1; D uncertain. This CDR3 spans 13 amino acids. V was clipped by 5 bases and J by 1 base, with 8 bases between them. From germline, CDR1 is SEHNR and CDR2 FQNEAQ (reference sequence). The CDR3 spells CASSLTTNTEAFF. The CDR3 coding sequence is TGTGCCAGCAGCCTTACAACGAACACTGAAGCTTTCTTT.

The chain employs TRBV10-3 and TRBJ1-2; TRBD1 might be the D (5 bases). CDR1 is ENHRY, CDR2 SYGVKD, per germline. V lost 4 bases, J lost 7 bases, and 13 bases lay in between. The CDR3 extends over 13 amino acids. Written as DNA, the CDR3 is TGTGCCATCAGTGGGACGGGCCAGGGTGGCTACACCTTC. Amino acids: CAISGTGQGGYTF.

This chain uses TRBV7-3 with TRBJ2-3, with a possible D match to TRBD2 (5 bases). The CDR3 totals 15 residues. In germline, CDR1 is SGHTA, CDR2 FQGTGA. The V end lost 3 bases, the J end lost 5 bases, and 15 bases lay between the germline ends. This chain's CDR3 is CASSFGGEREDTQYF. Here the CDR3 DNA reads TGTGCCAGCAGCTTCGGCGGCGAGAGGGAAGATACGCAGTATTTT.

As concerns this clone: Additional DNA sequences in this sample encode the identical CDR3. CDR3 residues: CASSERDMGADTQYF. The DNA for the CDR3 is TGTGCCAGCAGTGAACGGGACATGGGGGCAGATACGCAGTATTTT. The rearrangement links TRBV25-1 to TRBJ2-3; D is perhaps TRBD1 (6 bases). The CDR3 is 15 residues long. CDR1 and CDR2 from the germline V gene are MGHDK and SYGVNS. The ends were cut back, 2 bases at V and 4 bases at J, with 13 bases in the middle.

This clone was seen more than once but under ten times. The chain joins TRBV7-2 to TRBJ2-4; perhaps TRBD2 as D (6 bases). This CDR3 comprises 16 residues. CDR1 SGHTA and CDR2 FQGNSA come from the germline V gene. V lost 1 base, J lost 8 bases, and 18 bases lay in between. Here the CDR3 reads CASSLEGVGSWDIQYF. In DNA, the CDR3 is TGTGCCAGCAGCTTAGAGGGAGTCGGGAGTTGGGACATTCAGTACTTC.

The chain has TRBV9 and TRBJ2-1; TRBD2 matches at 8 bases. Germline CDR1 reads SGDLS; CDR2 reads YYNGEE. There are 17 residues in the CDR3. The junction had 11 bases not matched to a gene; V was cut back by 4 bases and J by 2 bases. The CDR3 DNA follows: TGTGCCAGCAGCCGAAGACCTACTAGCGGAACCTACAATGAGCAGTTCTTC. Translation: CASSRRPTSGTYNEQFF. The whole variable domain, remainder taken from reference TRBV9 and TRBJ2-1, is DSGVTQTPKHLITATGQRVTLRCSPRSGDLSVYWYQQSLDQGLQFLIQYYNGEERAKGNILERFSAQQFPDLHSELNLSSLELGDSALYFCASSRRPTSGTYNEQFFGPGTRLTVL.

The J gene is TRBJ2-5, the V gene TRBV5-1; 14 bases align to TRBD2. The CDR3 is 17 amino acids. Germline V gene data show CDR1 as SGHRS and CDR2 as YFSETQ. With V trimmed by 0 bases and J by 5 bases, 6 bases remained unmatched. The CDR3 nucleotides read TGCGCCAGCAGCTTGGCGGGACTAGCGGGAGAGGGGGAGACCCAGTACTTC. This encodes CASSLAGLAGEGETQYF.

The genes are TRBV10-2 and TRBJ2-7; TRBD2 agrees at 10 bases. With V trimmed by 4 bases and J by 7 bases, 10 bases remained unmatched. In germline, CDR1 is WSHSY, CDR2 SAAADI. The CDR3 covers 15 residues. CDR3 DNA sequence: TGCGCCAGCAGTGCTCTCCTAGCGGGAGTGGCTGAGCAGTACTTC. Translated, it gives CASSALLAGVAEQYF.

This clone appeared once. The chain uses TRBV11-3 and TRBJ2-3; 14 bases agree with TRBD2. The CDR3 is 16 residues long. The V gene end was trimmed by 4 bases and the J gene end by 5 bases; junction bases not matched to a gene: 5. Germline V gene lookup returns CDR1 SGHNT and CDR2 YENEEA. CDR3 residues: CASSSRTSGRQDTQYF. The CDR3 DNA sequence: TGTGCCAGCAGCTCCAGGACTAGCGGGAGGCAAGATACGCAGTATTTT.

The chain couples TRBV6-6 to TRBJ1-1; D is unresolved. V lost 2 bases and J 1 base, leaving 5 bases between the germline ends. Germline-derived CDR1 and CDR2 are MNHNY and SVGAGI (reference sequence). The CDR3 has 13 amino acids. The CDR3: CASSYIGNTEAFF. The CDR3 region has the DNA TGTGCCAGCAGTTACATAGGGAACACTGAAGCTTTCTTT.

The table lists this clone with a few counts. The same CDR3 arises from other DNA sequences in this sample as well. This CDR3 is CASSLGGAGEKLFF. Written as DNA, the CDR3 is TGTGCCAGCAGCTTAGGGGGGGCTGGGGAAAAACTGTTTTTT. The rearrangement joins TRBV7-2 to TRBJ1-4; TRBD1 might be the D (6 bases). V lost 1 base, J lost 8 bases, and 11 bases lay in between. Germline V gives CDR1 SGHTA, CDR2 FQGNSA. CDR3 length equals 14 residues.